This T cell receptor (beta chain) was obtained from a study of shared clonotypes between healthy human individuals. Study as a whole: Plates per donor: three CD4 naive, three CD4 memory, two CD8 naive, one CD8 memory.

Using immunoSEQ multiplex PCR, the repertoire was profiled, and TCRdb retains in-frame clones only, with some absent. This table holds about 730,000 clones, around 70% found once. The study separated CD4+ cells into CD45RA+ naive and CD45RA-negative memory subsets. Deletions cut 5 bases from V and 0 bases from J, with 11 bases between. Germline V CDR1 and CDR2: MDHEN, SYDVKM. There are 16 residues in the CDR3. General observations from the study: Non-shared clonotypes had lower generation probabilities than those shared by all four donors. The naive CD4 repertoires of several donors were compared, and approximately 4.7% of clonotypes were shared.

A word on this clone: Its antigen is still unknown.

The genes are TRBV28 and TRBJ2-6; D is uncertain. Sequencing used memory CD4+ T cells sorted from blood. Documented subset: CD45RA-negative fraction. This receptor was obtained from a woman in her twenties or thirties in good health. Written as DNA, the CDR3 is TGTGCCAGCAGTGGACCCTCAGCCTCTGGGGCCAACGTCCTGACTTTC. Translation gives CASSGPSASGANVLTF. Combining the CDR3 with reference TRBV28 and TRBJ2-6 gives the whole variable domain DVKVTQSSRYLVKRTGEKVFLECVQDMDHENMFWYRQDPGLGLRLIYFSYDVKMKEKGDIPEGYSVSREKKERFSLILESASTNQTSMYLCASSGPSASGANVLTFGAGSRLTVL.